This T cell receptor beta chain derives from a study of a mutant IDH1 vaccine in newly diagnosed glioma. Background on the study: Sex among treated patients split 62.5% male, about 40% female; mean age was approximately 40 years.

With respect to this clone: Its specificity is not known.

The CDR3 is 13 amino acids. Germline V gives CDR1 GTSNPN, CDR2 SVGIG (reference sequence). Between the trimmed V and J ends, which lost 2 bases and 0 bases, there was a span of 7 bases. Study-wide results and limits: Changes in the top peripheral T cell clonotypes seemingly had no bearing on pseudoprogression. Overall, almost 95% of patients had vaccine-induced immune responses.

The time point here: baseline, week 1 (first vaccination visit). Treatment specified: pre-vaccination baseline after standard-of-care therapy. Here immunoSEQ multiplex PCR was the method, and the copy in TCRdb shows in-frame clones only, minus some. The top ten clones hold less than 9.5% of a sample with 80,000 to 100,000 clones, around 80% of them seen once. Sample: PBMCs, taken from a glioma patient treated with radiotherapy, temozolomide or both. The V and J genes are TRBV30 and TRBJ1-1; D is unresolved. The source of this sequence is a man aged 35 to 55 with glioma. CDR3 sequence reads: CAWSMSLNTEAFF. The CDR3, as DNA: TGTGCCTGGAGTATGAGCCTGAACACTGAAGCTTTCTTT.